This passage covers 7 T cell receptor beta chains from one sample sequenced in a study of beta chain features in type 1 diabetes. The isolated RNA, all of it, was reverse transcribed, so expressed TCRB transcripts were what got sequenced. Libraries were prepared by immunoSEQ multiplex PCR; TCRdb keeps only in-frame clonotypes and omits some of them. The sample records under 800,000 clones, roughly a sixth being singletons. Material: naive CD4+ T cells from blood. Receptor source: a man younger than 35 in good health.

This chain connects TRBV16 to TRBJ2-1, with no clear D. V was cut by 4 bases and J by 4 bases, with 5 bases left in between. Germline CDR1 is KGHSY and CDR2 is FQNENV. The CDR3 contains 12 residues. The CDR3 is CASSPPYNEQFF. The CDR3 nucleotides read TGTGCCAGCAGCCCCCCGTACAATGAGCAGTTCTTC.

This clone was detected a few times. The CDR3 loop reads CASSPLASTGELFF. The DNA of the CDR3 is TGTGCCAGCAGCCCACTAGCGAGCACCGGGGAGCTGTTTTTT. J is TRBJ2-2 and V is TRBV7-2; 7 nucleotides line up with TRBD2. Germline values: CDR1 SGHTA, CDR2 FQGNSA. This CDR3 is built from 14 residues. With 5 bases clipped from V and 4 bases from J, the junction kept 4 bases outside the gene matches.

Remarks on this clone: A much bigger clone sits one base away, suggesting this may be a read error. J is TRBJ2-1 and V is TRBV28; D uncertain. Per the germline V gene, CDR1 is MDHEN and CDR2 is SYDVKM. This CDR3 has 11 residues. CDR3 coding DNA: TGTGCCAGCAGTTCCTTCAATGAGCAGTTCTTC. Its protein product is CASSSFNEQFF.

The J gene is TRBJ2-1, the V gene TRBV2; D may match TRBD1 or TRBD2 (7 bases each). CDR1 SNHLY and CDR2 FYNNEI come from the germline V gene. Trimming pared 8 bases from V and 0 bases from J, leaving 11 bases between. This CDR3 is built from 14 residues. In nucleotides, the CDR3 is TGTGCCAGCGGGAGGGACAGCTCCTACAATGAGCAGTTCTTC. Amino acids: CASGRDSSYNEQFF.

The chain has TRBV15 and TRBJ1-2; D is uncertain. The CDR3 spans 15 residues. Between the trimmed V and J ends, which lost 0 bases and 1 base, there was a span of 9 bases. Germline V gives CDR1 LNHNV, CDR2 YYDKDF (reference sequence). The CDR3 loop reads CATSRDRGLNYGYTF. The CDR3, as DNA: TGTGCCACCAGCAGAGATCGCGGACTTAACTATGGCTACACCTTC.

Only a few counts were recorded for this clone. The V and J genes are TRBV29-1 and TRBJ2-7; 8 bases agree with TRBD2. The V segment lost 1 base and the J segment 3 bases; nucleotides outside the gene matches: 8. The CDR3 totals 15 residues. Germline-derived CDR1 and CDR2 are SQVTM and ANQGSEA. CDR3 bases: TGCAGCGTTGAAGGGCGACTAAGCGGGAGCTACGAGCAGTACTTC. It yields the protein CSVEGRLSGSYEQYF.

In its sample, this clone was seen once. The chain employs TRBV5-1 and TRBJ2-3; the D is unclear. CDR3 length equals 12 residues. Deletions cut 5 bases from V and 1 base from J, with 5 bases between. CDR1 is SGHRS, CDR2 YFSETQ, per germline. This CDR3 is CASRSGTDTQYF. In DNA form, the CDR3 reads TGCGCCAGCAGATCAGGCACAGATACGCAGTATTTT.